The rows below give T cell receptor beta chains drawn from one sample of a study of blood T cell repertoires in COVID-19. Profiling relied on immunoSEQ multiplex PCR, and the TCRdb table lists in-frame clones only, not all of them. The repertoire includes 9,500 to 15,000 clones, 90% of them detected once, and roughly an eighth sits in the top ten. Sequenced material: peripheral blood. The receptor source for this set is a man in his sixties or seventies with active COVID-19. CDR3s include the opening cysteine and the closing phenylalanine or tryptophan. Fields, in order: CDR3 protein, CDR3 DNA, D gene, clone size, V gene, J gene. A D gene is named only where the DNA matches it firmly. Rows give clone size only sometimes, using once, few, many, or a class for an expanded clone.

CASSVDSSDSPLHF	TGTGCCAGCAGCGTAGATTCGAGCGATTCACCCCTCCACTTT	-	-	TRBV9	TRBJ1-6
CASSGRRQISSYEQYF	TGTGCCAGCAGTGGCCGGAGGCAGATAAGCTCCTACGAGCAGTACTTC	-	-	TRBV6-2/TRBV6-3	TRBJ2-7
CASSPLGDIQYF	TGTGCCAGCAGCCCCTTAGGGGACATTCAGTACTTC	-	-	TRBV6-2/TRBV6-3	TRBJ2-4
CASSLAENTEAFF	TGTGCCAGCAGTTTGGCAGAGAACACTGAAGCTTTCTTT	-	-	TRBV12-3/TRBV12-4	TRBJ1-1
CASSMDENEQFF	TGTGCCAGCAGCATGGACGAGAATGAGCAGTTCTTC	-	-	TRBV5-4	TRBJ2-1
CSVLTQQETEAFF	TGCAGCGTCTTGACCCAACAGGAAACTGAAGCTTTCTTT	-	-	TRBV29-1	TRBJ1-1
CASSPLAGNEQFF	TGTGCCAGCAGCCCCCTGGCAGGGAATGAGCAGTTCTTC	-	once	TRBV7-9	TRBJ2-1
CASSQPSNNSPLHF	TGTGCCAGCAGCCAACCGAGTAATAATTCACCCCTCCACTTT	-	-	TRBV3-1/TRBV3-2	TRBJ1-6
CASSSEVSLTGELFF	TGTGCCAGCAGCTCAGAGGTTTCGCTCACCGGGGAGCTGTTTTTT	-	-	TRBV5-4	TRBJ2-2
CASSLLGTAISYEQYF	TGTGCCAGCAGTTTATTGGGGACAGCGATCTCCTACGAGCAGTACTTC	TRBD1	-	TRBV28	TRBJ2-7
CACQGFNGELFF	TGTGCCTGCCAGGGGTTTAACGGGGAGCTGTTTTTT	-	-	TRBV30	TRBJ2-2
CASGAGTYEQYF	TGTGCCAGCGGGGCGGGAACCTACGAGCAGTACTTC	-	-	TRBV5-4	TRBJ2-7
CSAAPRLDTEAFF	TGCAGCGCTGCTCCTCGACTGGACACTGAAGCTTTCTTT	-	-	TRBV29-1	TRBJ1-1
CASSPRQGNIQYF	TGTGCCAGCAGTCCACGTCAGGGAAACATTCAGTACTTC	-	-	TRBV12-3/TRBV12-4	TRBJ2-4
CASSPPSGGWDTQYF	TGTGCCAGCTCACCACCTAGCGGGGGCTGGGATACGCAGTATTTT	TRBD2	-	TRBV18	TRBJ2-3
CASSLGRQYEQYF	TGTGCCAGCAGCTTAGGCAGGCAGTACGAGCAGTACTTC	-	-	TRBV7-2	TRBJ2-7
CASSLEGQGWETQYF	TGCGCCAGCAGCTTGGAGGGACAGGGTTGGGAGACCCAGTACTTC	TRBD1	-	TRBV5-1	TRBJ2-5
CAIRDSSGNTIYF	TGTGCCATCAGGGACAGTTCGGGAAACACCATATATTTT	-	-	TRBV10-3	TRBJ1-3
CASSPSFSGPDTQYF	TGTGCCAGCTCACCTTCATTCAGCGGCCCAGATACGCAGTATTTT	-	-	TRBV18	TRBJ2-3
CASSGKDRGPFEVYNEQFF	TGTGCCAGCAGCGGAAAGGACAGGGGCCCCTTCGAGGTCTACAATGAGCAGTTCTTC	TRBD1	-	TRBV9	TRBJ2-1
CASNSYTGELFF	TGTGCCAGCAACTCCTACACCGGGGAGCTGTTTTTT	-	-	TRBV12-3/TRBV12-4	TRBJ2-2
CASSFRDTFYNEQFF	TGTGCCAGCAGTTTCCGGGACACCTTTTACAATGAGCAGTTCTTC	-	once	TRBV27	TRBJ2-1
CASSIRQGSDTQYF	TGTGCCAGTAGTATACGCCAGGGCTCAGATACGCAGTATTTT	-	-	TRBV19	TRBJ2-3
CASSLDLAGVNEQFF	TGTGCCAGCAGCTTAGATCTTGCGGGAGTCAATGAGCAGTTCTTC	TRBD2	-	TRBV11-2	TRBJ2-1
CASSLAEGRYTF	TGTGCCAGCAGCTTAGCGGAGGGGCGCTACACCTTC	-	-	TRBV7-9	TRBJ1-2
CASSAHRTAQGELFF	TGTGCCAGCTCTGCCCACAGGACAGCCCAGGGGGAGCTGTTTTTT	-	once	TRBV19	TRBJ2-2
CASSPISDKVEQYF	TGTGCCAGCTCACCAATTTCGGACAAGGTGGAGCAGTACTTC	-	once	TRBV18	TRBJ2-7
CASAASGRGYEQYF	TGTGCCAGTGCTGCTAGCGGGAGAGGCTACGAGCAGTACTTC	TRBD2	-	TRBV19	TRBJ2-7
CASRLDGSSYEQYF	TGCGCCAGCAGACTTGACGGGAGCTCCTACGAGCAGTACTTC	-	-	TRBV5-1	TRBJ2-7
CASSERDSYTF	TGTGCCAGCAGTGAGAGGGACAGCTACACCTTC	-	-	TRBV2	TRBJ1-2
CASSSHQGSYNEQFF	TGTGCCAGCAGCTCCCACCAGGGCTCCTACAATGAGCAGTTCTTC	-	-	TRBV11-3	TRBJ2-1
CATSESGGNFHTQYF	TGTGCCACCAGTGAAAGCGGGGGGAACTTTCATACGCAGTATTTT	TRBD2	-	TRBV24-1	TRBJ2-3
CASSLGQGAYGYTF	TGCGCCAGCAGCCTGGGACAGGGGGCCTATGGCTACACCTTC	TRBD1	-	TRBV5-1	TRBJ1-2
CASSEGVVGYTF	TGTGCCAGCAGTGAGGGGGTGGTTGGCTACACCTTC	-	-	TRBV5-4	TRBJ1-2
CASSLGLGQGDNEQFF	TGCGCCAGCAGCTTGGGGTTAGGACAGGGTGACAATGAGCAGTTCTTC	TRBD1	-	TRBV5-1	TRBJ2-1
CASSQGLAGESEQYF	TGTGCCAGCAGCCAAGGACTAGCGGGAGAGTCCGAGCAGTACTTC	TRBD2	few	TRBV3-1/TRBV3-2	TRBJ2-7
CASSRRTGTGTQYF	TGCGCCAGCAGCCGCAGGACCGGGACAGGGACGCAGTATTTT	TRBD1	-	TRBV4-1	TRBJ2-3
CASSFGEGVWNSPLHF	-	-	-	TRBV6-5	TRBJ1-6
CASSPGTGKGYTF	TGTGCCAGCAGCCCAGGGACAGGAAAGGGCTACACCTTC	TRBD1	-	TRBV12-3/TRBV12-4	TRBJ1-2
CASSWTGDTTEAFF	TGTGCCAGCAGTTGGACAGGGGACACCACTGAAGCTTTCTTT	TRBD1	few	TRBV6-5	TRBJ1-1
CASSEQGDGQPQHF	TGTGCCAGCAGTGAACAGGGCGACGGTCAGCCCCAGCATTTT	-	-	TRBV25-1	TRBJ1-5
CASSIGRGGNYGYTF	TGTGCCAGTAGTATTGGGAGGGGAGGAAACTATGGCTACACCTTC	-	-	TRBV19	TRBJ1-2
CASLEGSGELFF	TGTGCCAGCCTAGAGGGTTCCGGGGAGCTGTTTTTT	-	-	TRBV14	TRBJ2-2
CASSLSNEQFF	TGTGCCAGCAGTTTGTCGAATGAGCAGTTCTTC	-	few	TRBV27	TRBJ2-1
CASSLGLAGGGETQYF	TGTGCCAGCAGCTTAGGACTAGCGGGAGGAGGAGAGACCCAGTACTTC	TRBD2	-	TRBV7-9	TRBJ2-5
CASSGSRQGGTYNEQFF	TGTGCCAGCAGCGGTAGCCGACAGGGGGGAACCTACAATGAGCAGTTCTTC	TRBD1	-	TRBV9	TRBJ2-1
CASSRGLEQYF	TGTGCCAGCTCTAGGGGGCTCGAGCAGTACTTC	TRBD1	-	TRBV6-6	TRBJ2-7
CASSQKGQGYGYTF	TGTGCCAGCTCACAGAAGGGACAGGGGTATGGCTACACCTTC	TRBD1	-	TRBV18	TRBJ1-2
CASSGPLLTDTQYF	TGTGCCAGCAGTGGGCCACTCCTCACAGATACGCAGTATTTT	-	-	TRBV5-6	TRBJ2-3
CASSFGGGSGELFF	TGTGCCAGCAGCTTTGGGGGAGGTTCAGGGGAGCTGTTTTTT	-	-	TRBV11-3	TRBJ2-2
CASSYRRGHQPQHF	TGTGCCAGCAGTTACCGCAGGGGGCATCAGCCCCAGCATTTT	TRBD1	few	TRBV6-5	TRBJ1-5
CASSFLTGNTEAFF	TGTGCCAGCAGCTTCCTGACAGGGAACACTGAAGCTTTCTTT	-	-	TRBV7-2	TRBJ1-1
CASTNAGTGSGNTIYF	TGTGCCAGTACCAATGCAGGGACAGGGAGCGGAAACACCATATATTTT	TRBD1	-	TRBV19	TRBJ1-3
CASGLGQGANSPLHF	TGTGCTAGTGGTTTGGGACAGGGGGCGAACTCACCCCTCCACTTT	TRBD1	-	TRBV12-5	TRBJ1-6
CAISEGGRGSANYGYTF	TGTGCCATCAGTGAGGGGGGGAGGGGATCCGCTAACTATGGCTACACCTTC	-	-	TRBV10-3	TRBJ1-2